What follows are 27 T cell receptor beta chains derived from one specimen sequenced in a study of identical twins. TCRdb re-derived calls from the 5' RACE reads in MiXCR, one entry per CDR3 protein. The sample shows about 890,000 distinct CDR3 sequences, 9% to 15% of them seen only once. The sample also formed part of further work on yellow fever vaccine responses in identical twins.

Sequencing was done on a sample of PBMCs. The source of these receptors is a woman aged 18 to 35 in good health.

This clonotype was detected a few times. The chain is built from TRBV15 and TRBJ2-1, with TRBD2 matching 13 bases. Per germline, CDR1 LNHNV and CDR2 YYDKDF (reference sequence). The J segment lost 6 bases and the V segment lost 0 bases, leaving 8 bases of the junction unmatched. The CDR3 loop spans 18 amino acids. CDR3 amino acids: CATSRDLRLAGGSNEQFF. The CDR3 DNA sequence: TGTGCCACCAGCAGAGATCTGCGACTAGCGGGAGGTAGCAATGAGCAGTTCTTC.

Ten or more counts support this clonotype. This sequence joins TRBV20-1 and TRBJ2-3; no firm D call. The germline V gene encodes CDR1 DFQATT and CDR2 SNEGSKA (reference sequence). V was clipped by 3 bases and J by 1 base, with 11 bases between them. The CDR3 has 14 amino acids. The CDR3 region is CSASWARGTDTQYF. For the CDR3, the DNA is TGCAGTGCTAGTTGGGCTAGGGGCACAGATACGCAGTATTTT.

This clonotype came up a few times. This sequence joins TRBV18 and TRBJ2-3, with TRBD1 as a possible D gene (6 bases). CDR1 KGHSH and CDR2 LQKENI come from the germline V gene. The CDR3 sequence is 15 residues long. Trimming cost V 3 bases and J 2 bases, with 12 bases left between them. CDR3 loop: CASSPIQGSTDTQYF. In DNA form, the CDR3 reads TGTGCCAGCTCACCTATACAGGGATCCACAGATACGCAGTATTTT.

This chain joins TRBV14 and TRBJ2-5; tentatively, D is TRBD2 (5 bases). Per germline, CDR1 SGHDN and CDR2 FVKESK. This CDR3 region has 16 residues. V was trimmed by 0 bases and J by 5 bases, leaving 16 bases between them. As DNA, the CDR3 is TGTGCCAGCAGCCAAGACCCGGGGAACGGTAGGGAGACCCAGTACTTC. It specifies CASSQDPGNGRETQYF. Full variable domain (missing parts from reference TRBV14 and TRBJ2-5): EAGVTQFPSHSVIEKGQTVTLRCDPISGHDNLYWYRRVMGKEIKFLLHFVKESKQDESGMPNNRFLAERTGGTYSTLKVQPAELEDSGVYFCASSQDPGNGRETQYFGPGTRLLVL.

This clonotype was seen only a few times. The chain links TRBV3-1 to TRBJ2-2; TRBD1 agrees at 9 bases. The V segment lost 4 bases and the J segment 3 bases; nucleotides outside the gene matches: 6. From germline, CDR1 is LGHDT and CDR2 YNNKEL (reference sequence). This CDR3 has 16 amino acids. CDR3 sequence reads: CASSPGTGTHTGELFF. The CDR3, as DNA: TGTGCCAGCAGCCCCGGGACAGGGACGCACACCGGGGAGCTGTTTTTT.

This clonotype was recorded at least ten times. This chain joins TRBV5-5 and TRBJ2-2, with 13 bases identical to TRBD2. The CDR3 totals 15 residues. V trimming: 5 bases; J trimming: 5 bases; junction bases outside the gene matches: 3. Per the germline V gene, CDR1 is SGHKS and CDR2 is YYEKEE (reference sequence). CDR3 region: CASSQLAGGTGELFF. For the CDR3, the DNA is TGTGCCAGCAGTCAACTAGCGGGGGGGACCGGGGAGCTGTTTTTT.

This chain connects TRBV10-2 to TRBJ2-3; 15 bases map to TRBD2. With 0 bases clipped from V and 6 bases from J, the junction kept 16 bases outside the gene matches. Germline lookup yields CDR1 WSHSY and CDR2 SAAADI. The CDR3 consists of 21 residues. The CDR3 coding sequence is TGCGCCAGCAGTGAGTCAGTGGGACTAGCGGGAGGTCGAGTGGCCACGGATACGCAGTATTTT. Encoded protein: CASSESVGLAGGRVATDTQYF.

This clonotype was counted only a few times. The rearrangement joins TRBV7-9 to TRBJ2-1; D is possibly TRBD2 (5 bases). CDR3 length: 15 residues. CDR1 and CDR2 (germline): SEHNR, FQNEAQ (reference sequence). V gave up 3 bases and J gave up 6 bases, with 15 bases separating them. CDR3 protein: CASSFDGGSGNEQFF. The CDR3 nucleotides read TGTGCCAGCAGCTTCGATGGTGGGAGTGGCAATGAGCAGTTCTTC. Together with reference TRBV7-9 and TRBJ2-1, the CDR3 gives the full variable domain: DTGVSQNPRHKITKRGQNVTFRCDPISEHNRLYWYRQTLGQGPEFLTYFQNEAQLEKSRLLSDRFSAERPKGSFSTLEIQRTEQGDSAMYLCASSFDGGSGNEQFFGPGTRLTVL.

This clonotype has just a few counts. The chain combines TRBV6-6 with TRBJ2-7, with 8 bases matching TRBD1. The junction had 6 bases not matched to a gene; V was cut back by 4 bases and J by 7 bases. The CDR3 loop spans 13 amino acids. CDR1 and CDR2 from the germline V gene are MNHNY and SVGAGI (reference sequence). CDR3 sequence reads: CASSWTGLGEQYV. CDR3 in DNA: TGTGCCAGCAGTTGGACAGGGCTGGGGGAGCAGTACGTC.

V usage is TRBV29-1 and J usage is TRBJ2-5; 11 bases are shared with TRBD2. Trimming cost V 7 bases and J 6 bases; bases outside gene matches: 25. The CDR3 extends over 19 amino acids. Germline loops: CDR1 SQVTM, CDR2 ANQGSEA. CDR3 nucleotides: TGCAGCGGACAGGGTTTGGACCATGCTAGCGGGAGGCCTATAAAGACCCAGTACTTC. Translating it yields CSGQGLDHASGRPIKTQYF.

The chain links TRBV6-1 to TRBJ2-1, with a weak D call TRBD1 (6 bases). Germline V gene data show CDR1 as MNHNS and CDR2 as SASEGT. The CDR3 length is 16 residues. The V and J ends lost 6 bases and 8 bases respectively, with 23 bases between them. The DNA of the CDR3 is TGTGCCAGCAGCTTCCCATCCACGACAGGAAGCGATGAGCAGTTCTTC. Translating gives CASSFPSTTGSDEQFF.

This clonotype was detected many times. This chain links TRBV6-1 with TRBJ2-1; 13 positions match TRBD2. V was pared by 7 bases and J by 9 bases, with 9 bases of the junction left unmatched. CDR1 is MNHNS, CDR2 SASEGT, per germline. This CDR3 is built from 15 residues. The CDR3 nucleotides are TGTGCCAGCACCTTGGGACTAGCGGGGCGGAGTGAGCAGTTCTTC. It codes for CASTLGLAGRSEQFF.

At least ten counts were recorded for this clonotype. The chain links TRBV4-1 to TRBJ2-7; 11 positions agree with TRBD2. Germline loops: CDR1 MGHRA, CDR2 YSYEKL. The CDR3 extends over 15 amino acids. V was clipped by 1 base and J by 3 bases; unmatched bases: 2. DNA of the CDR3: TGCGCCAGCAGCCAAGGACTAGCGGGATACTACGAGCAGTACTTC. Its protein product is CASSQGLAGYYEQYF.

The CDR3 here is CASRARLGQGNSPLHF. CDR3 bases: TGTGCCAGCAGAGCCAGGTTGGGGCAGGGGAACTCACCCCTCCACTTT. The chain couples TRBV2 to TRBJ1-6; the D gene is possibly TRBD1 (6 bases). CDR3 length equals 16 residues. V was shortened by 6 bases and J by 10 bases, with 22 bases between the two germline ends. Germline V CDR1 and CDR2: SNHLY, FYNNEI.

For the CDR3, the DNA is TGTGCCAGCAGATTTGTGGATCAGCCCCAGCATTTT. Its protein is CASRFVDQPQHF. The chain links TRBV28 to TRBJ1-5; D remains unclear. Trimming took 6 bases from V and 5 from J, leaving 8 bases between them. The germline V gene has CDR1 MDHEN and CDR2 SYDVKM. This CDR3 region has 12 residues.

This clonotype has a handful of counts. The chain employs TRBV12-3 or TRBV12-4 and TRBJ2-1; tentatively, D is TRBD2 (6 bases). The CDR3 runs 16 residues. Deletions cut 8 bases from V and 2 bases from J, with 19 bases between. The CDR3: CASGPPSALPYNEQFF. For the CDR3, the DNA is TGTGCCAGCGGTCCACCTAGCGCATTGCCCTACAATGAGCAGTTCTTC.

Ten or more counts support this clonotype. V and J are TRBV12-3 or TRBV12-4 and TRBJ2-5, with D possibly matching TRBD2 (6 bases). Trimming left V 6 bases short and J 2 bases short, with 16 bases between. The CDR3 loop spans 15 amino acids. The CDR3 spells CASRYSTSLQETQYF. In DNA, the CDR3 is TGTGCCAGCAGATATTCGACTAGTCTTCAAGAGACCCAGTACTTC.

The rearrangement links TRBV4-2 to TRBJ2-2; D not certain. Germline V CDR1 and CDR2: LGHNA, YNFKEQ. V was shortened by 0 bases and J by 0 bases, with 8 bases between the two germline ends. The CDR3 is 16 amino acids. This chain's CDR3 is CASSQEGTANTGELFF. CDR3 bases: TGTGCCAGCAGCCAAGAAGGTACCGCGAACACCGGGGAGCTGTTTTTT.

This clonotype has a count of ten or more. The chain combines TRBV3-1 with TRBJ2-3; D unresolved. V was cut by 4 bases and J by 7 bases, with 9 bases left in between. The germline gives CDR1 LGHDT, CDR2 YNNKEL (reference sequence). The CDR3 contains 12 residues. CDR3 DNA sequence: TGTGCCAGCAGCCTTAACTCATATACGCAGTATTTT. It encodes CASSLNSYTQYF.

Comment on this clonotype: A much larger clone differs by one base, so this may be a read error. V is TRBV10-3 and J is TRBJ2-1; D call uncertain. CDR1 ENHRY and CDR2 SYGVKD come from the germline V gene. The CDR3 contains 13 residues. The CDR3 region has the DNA TGTGCCACCCAAGCGTCCCCTAACAAAGAGCAGTTCTTC. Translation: CATQASPNKEQFF.

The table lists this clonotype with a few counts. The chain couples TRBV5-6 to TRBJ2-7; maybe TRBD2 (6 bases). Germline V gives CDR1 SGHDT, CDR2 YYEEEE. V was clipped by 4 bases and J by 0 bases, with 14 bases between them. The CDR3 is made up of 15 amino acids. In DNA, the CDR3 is TGTGCCAGCAGCCCCTTAGCGGTGAGCTCCTACGAGCAGTACTTC. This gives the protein CASSPLAVSSYEQYF.

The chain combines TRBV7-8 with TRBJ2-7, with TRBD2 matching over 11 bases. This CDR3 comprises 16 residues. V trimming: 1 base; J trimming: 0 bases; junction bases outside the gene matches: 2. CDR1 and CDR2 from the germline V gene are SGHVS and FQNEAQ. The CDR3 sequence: CASSLELAGASYEQYF. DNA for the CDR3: TGTGCCAGCAGCTTAGAACTAGCGGGAGCCTCCTACGAGCAGTACTTC.

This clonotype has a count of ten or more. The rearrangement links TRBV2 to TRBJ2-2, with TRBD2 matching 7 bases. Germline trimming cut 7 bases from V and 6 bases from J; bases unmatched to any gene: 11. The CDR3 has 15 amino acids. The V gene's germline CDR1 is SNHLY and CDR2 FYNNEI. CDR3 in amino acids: CASTAGVFLAGELFF. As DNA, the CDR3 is TGTGCCAGCACCGCGGGAGTCTTTTTGGCCGGGGAGCTGTTTTTT.

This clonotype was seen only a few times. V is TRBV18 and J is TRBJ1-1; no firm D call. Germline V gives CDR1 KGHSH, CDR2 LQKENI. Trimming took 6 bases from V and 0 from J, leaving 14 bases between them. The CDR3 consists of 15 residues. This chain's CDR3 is CASSKGSGMNTEAFF. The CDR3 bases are TGTGCCAGCTCCAAGGGTTCGGGGATGAACACTGAAGCTTTCTTT.

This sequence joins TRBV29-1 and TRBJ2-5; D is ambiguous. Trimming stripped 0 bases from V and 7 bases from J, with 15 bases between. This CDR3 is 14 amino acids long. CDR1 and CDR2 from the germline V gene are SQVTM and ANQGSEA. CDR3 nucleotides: TGCAGCGTTGAAGATCATCCGGGTTTAGGGACCCAGTACTTC. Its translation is CSVEDHPGLGTQYF.

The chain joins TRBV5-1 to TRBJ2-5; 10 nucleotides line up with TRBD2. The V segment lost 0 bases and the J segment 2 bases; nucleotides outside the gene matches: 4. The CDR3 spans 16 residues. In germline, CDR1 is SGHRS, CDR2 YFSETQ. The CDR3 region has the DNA TGCGCCAGCAGCTTGGCCAGCGGGAGGGGGCAAGAGACCCAGTACTTC. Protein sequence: CASSLASGRGQETQYF.

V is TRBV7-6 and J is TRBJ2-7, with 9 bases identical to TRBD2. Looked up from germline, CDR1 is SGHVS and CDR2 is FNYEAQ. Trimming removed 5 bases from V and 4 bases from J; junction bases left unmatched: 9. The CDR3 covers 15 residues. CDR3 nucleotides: TGTGCCAGCAGCCCCAGGGTAGCGGGAGTATACGAGCAGTACTTC. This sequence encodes CASSPRVAGVYEQYF.